The entry that follows covers one T cell receptor (beta chain) sequence. The antigen remains unidentified. Germline values: CDR1 MNHNS, CDR2 SASEGT. The CDR3 spans 16 residues. The V end was cut by 2 bases, the J end by 0 bases, with 13 bases between. The data belong to a study of vaccination and CD4 T cells after COVID-19. Study details: Overlapping spike peptides served as the stimulus for the cells. These peptides came from SARS-CoV-2 and from the common cold coronaviruses HCoV-NL63, HCoV-OC43 and HCoV-229E. General observations from the study: From a median of roughly 20 to 40, SARS-CoV-2-reactive clonotypes increased, though not significantly.

The treatment is: roughly 11-day PBMC culture with coronavirus spike peptide pools or control peptides (ViraFEST assay). Negative selection was the method that isolated CD4+ T cells after less than eleven days of culture. The study sequenced cultured CD4+ T cell DNA using the Oncomine TCR Beta short-read assay. TCRdb analysed the PCR reads with MiXCR anew, one entry per CDR3 protein. Seen here are some 15,000 distinct CDR3 sequences, roughly two thirds observed once, and the top ten hold roughly 19%. This receptor was taken from a human donor who had recovered from COVID-19. Sequencing input: CD4+ T cells from blood, cultured in vitro. The chain has TRBV6-1 and TRBJ1-1; possible D gene TRBD1, 5 bases. This chain's CDR3 is CASSESMGGMNTEAFF. In nucleotides, the CDR3 is TGTGCCAGCAGTGAATCGATGGGGGGTATGAACACTGAAGCTTTCTTT.